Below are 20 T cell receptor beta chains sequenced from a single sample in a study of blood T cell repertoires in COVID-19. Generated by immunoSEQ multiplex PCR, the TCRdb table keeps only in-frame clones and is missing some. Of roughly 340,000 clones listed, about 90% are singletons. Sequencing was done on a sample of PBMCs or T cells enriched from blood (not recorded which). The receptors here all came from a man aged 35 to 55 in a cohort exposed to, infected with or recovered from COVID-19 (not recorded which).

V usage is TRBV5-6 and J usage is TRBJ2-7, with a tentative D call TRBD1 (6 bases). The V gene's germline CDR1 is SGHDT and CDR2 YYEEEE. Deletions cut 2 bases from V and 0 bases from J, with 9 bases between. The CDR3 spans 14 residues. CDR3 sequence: CASSFGTRSYEQYF. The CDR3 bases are TGTGCCAGCAGCTTTGGGACACGCTCCTACGAGCAGTACTTC.

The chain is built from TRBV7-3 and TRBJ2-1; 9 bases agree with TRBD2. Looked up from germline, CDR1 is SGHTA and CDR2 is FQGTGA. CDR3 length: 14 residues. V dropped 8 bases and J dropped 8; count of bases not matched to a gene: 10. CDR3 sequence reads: CASGDSGSSDEQFF. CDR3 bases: TGTGCCAGCGGCGATAGCGGGAGCAGCGATGAGCAGTTCTTC.

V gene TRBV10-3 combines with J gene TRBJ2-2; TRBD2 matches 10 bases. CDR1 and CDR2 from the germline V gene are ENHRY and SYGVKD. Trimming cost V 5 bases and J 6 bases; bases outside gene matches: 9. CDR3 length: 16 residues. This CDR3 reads CAISFAASGSPGELFF. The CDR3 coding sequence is TGTGCCATCAGTTTTGCGGCTAGCGGGAGCCCCGGGGAGCTGTTTTTT.

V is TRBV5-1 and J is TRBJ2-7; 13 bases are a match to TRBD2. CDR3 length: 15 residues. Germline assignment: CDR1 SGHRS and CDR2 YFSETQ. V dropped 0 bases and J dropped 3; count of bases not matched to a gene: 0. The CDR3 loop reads CASSLGTSGGYEQYF. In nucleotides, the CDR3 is TGCGCCAGCAGCTTGGGGACTAGCGGGGGCTACGAGCAGTACTTC.

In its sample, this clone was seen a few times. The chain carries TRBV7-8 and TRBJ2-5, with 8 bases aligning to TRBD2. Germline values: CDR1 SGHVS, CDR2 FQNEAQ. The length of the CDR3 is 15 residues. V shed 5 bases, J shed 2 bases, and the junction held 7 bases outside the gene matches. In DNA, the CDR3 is TGTGCCAGCAGCCATATCATAGCGGGACAAGAGACCCAGTACTTC. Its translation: CASSHIIAGQETQYF. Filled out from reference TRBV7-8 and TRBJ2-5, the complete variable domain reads GAGVSQSPRYKVAKRGQDVALRCDPISGHVSLFWYQQALGQGPEFLTYFQNEAQLDKSGLPSDRFFAERPEGSVSTLKIQRTQQEDSAVYLCASSHIIAGQETQYFGPGTRLLVL.

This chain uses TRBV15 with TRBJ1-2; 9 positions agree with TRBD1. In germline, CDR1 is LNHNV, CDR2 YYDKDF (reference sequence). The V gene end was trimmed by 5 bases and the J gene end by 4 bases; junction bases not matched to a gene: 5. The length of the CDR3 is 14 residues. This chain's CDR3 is CATSQGQGSYGYTF. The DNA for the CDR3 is TGTGCCACCAGCCAGGGACAGGGATCCTATGGCTACACCTTC.

CDR3 nucleotide sequence: TGTGCCAGCAGCCTGACTAGCGAAGCCTACGAGCAGTACTTC. As protein: CASSLTSEAYEQYF. This chain connects TRBV6-5 to TRBJ2-7, with TRBD2 matching 8 bases. Germline trimming cut 6 bases from V and 2 bases from J; bases unmatched to any gene: 6. Germline loops: CDR1 MNHEY, CDR2 SVGAGI. CDR3 length equals 14 residues.

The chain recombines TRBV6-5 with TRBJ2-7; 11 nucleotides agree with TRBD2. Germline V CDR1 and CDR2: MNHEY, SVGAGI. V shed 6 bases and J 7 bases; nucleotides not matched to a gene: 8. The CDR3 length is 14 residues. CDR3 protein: CASRAGLAVGEQYF. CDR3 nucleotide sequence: TGTGCCAGCAGAGCGGGACTAGCGGTGGGGGAGCAGTACTTC.

The CDR3 loop is CASRGGRVNTEAFF. CDR3 coding DNA: TGTGCCAGCAGGGGGGGACGGGTGAACACTGAAGCTTTCTTT. The genes are TRBV7-2 and TRBJ1-1; a possible D gene is TRBD1 (5 bases). This CDR3 spans 14 amino acids. Trimming removed 6 bases at V and 0 bases at J, with 11 bases between. Germline V gives CDR1 SGHTA, CDR2 FQGNSA.

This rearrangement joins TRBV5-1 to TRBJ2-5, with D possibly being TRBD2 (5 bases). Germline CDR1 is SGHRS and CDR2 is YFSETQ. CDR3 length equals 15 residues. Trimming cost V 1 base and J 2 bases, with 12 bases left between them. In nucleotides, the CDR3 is TGCGCCAGCAGCTTGAGGATGCGGGCACAAGAGACCCAGTACTTC. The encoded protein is CASSLRMRAQETQYF.

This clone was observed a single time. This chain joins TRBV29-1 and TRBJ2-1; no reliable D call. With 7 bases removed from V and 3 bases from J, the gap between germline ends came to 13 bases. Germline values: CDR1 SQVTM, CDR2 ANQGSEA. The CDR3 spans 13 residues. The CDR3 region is CSALESYYNEQFF. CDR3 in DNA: TGCAGCGCCCTAGAGAGCTACTACAATGAGCAGTTCTTC.

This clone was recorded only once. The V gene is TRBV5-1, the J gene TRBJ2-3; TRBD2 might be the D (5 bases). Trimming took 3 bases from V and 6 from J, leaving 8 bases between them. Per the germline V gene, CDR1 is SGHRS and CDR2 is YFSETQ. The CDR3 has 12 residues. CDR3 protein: CASSSDLDTQYF. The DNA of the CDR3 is TGCGCCAGCAGCTCGGACTTGGATACGCAGTATTTT.

CDR3 sequence (DNA): TGTGCCAGCAGCCACTCACCGGGACAGGGCCAAAACAATGAGCAGTTCTTC. It yields the protein CASSHSPGQGQNNEQFF. The chain combines TRBV3-1 (or the pseudogene TRBV3-2) with TRBJ2-1, with TRBD1 matching 9 bases. After removal of 3 bases from V and 5 bases from J, the junction contained 11 bases not matched to a gene. This CDR3 comprises 17 residues. The germline V gene encodes CDR1 LGHDT and CDR2 YNNKEL (reference sequence).

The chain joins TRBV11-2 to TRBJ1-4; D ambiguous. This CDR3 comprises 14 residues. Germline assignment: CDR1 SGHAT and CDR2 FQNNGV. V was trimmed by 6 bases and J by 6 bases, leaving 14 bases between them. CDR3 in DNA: TGTGCCAGCAGGCCCAAAAGCACTGATGAAAAACTGTTTTTT. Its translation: CASRPKSTDEKLFF.

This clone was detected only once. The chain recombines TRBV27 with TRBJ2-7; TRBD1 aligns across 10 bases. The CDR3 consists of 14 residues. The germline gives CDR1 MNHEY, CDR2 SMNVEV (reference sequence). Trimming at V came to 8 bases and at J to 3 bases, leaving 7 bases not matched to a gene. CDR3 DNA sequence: TGTGCCAGCTCCGGGACAGGGGATTTCTACGAGCAGTACTTC. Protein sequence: CASSGTGDFYEQYF.

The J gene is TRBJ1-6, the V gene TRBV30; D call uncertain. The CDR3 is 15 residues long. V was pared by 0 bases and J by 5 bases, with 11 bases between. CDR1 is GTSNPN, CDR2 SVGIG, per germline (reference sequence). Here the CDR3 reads CAWSVGGNNNSPLHF. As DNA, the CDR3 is TGTGCCTGGAGTGTAGGAGGGAATAATAATTCACCCCTCCACTTT.

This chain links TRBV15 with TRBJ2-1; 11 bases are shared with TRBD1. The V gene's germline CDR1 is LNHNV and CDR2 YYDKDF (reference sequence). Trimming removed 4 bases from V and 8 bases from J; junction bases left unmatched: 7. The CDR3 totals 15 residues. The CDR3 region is CATSKGQGEVDEQFF. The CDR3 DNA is TGTGCCACCAGCAAGGGACAGGGGGAGGTCGATGAGCAGTTCTTC.

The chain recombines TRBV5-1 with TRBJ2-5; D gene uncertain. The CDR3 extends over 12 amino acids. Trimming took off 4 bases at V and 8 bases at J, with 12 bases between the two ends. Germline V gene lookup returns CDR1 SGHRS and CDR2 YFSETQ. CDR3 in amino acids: CASSLASTTQYF. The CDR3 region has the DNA TGCGCCAGCAGCCTGGCTTCGACTACCCAGTACTTC.

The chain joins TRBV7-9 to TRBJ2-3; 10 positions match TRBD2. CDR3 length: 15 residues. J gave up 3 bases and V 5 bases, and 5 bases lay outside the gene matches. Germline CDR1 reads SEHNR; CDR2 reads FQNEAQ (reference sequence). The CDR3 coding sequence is TGTGCCAGCAGCAGGACTAGCGGTGGGACAGATACGCAGTATTTT. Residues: CASSRTSGGTDTQYF.

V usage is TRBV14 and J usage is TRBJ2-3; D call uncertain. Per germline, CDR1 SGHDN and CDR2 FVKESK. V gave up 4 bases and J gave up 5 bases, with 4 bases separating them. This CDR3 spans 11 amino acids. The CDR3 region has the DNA TGTGCCAGCAGCCTCCGAGATACGCAGTATTTT. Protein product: CASSLRDTQYF. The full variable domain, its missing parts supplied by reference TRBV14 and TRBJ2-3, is EAGVTQFPSHSVIEKGQTVTLRCDPISGHDNLYWYRRVMGKEIKFLLHFVKESKQDESGMPNNRFLAERTGGTYSTLKVQPAELEDSGVYFCASSLRDTQYFGPGTRLTVL.